This T cell receptor (beta chain) stems from a study of stem cell transplantation in POMP-related autoinflammatory disease. Overall study context: Through one year post-transplant, neutrophils and platelets were 100% of graft donor origin. Points from the study as a whole: Patients with PRAID showed a restricted number of unique TRB V-J gene pairings. Across all analyzed T-cell subsets, patients with PRAID tended toward reduced diversity and increased clonality.

Produced via immunoSEQ multiplex PCR; TCRdb's table is partial and in-frame only. The sample shows some 9,400 clones, around 75% of them seen only once. Regarding this clone: Its cognate antigen is unknown.

This CDR3 is 13 amino acids long. The germline V gene encodes CDR1 MDHEN and CDR2 SYDVKM. V shed 5 bases and J shed 4 bases, with 11 bases lying between them. The V gene is TRBV28, the J gene TRBJ1-1, with D tentatively TRBD1 (5 bases). This material consisted of CD4+ T cells from PBMCs, taken after stem cell transplantation. The clonotype originates from a human patient with POMP-related autoinflammation and immune dysregulation (PRAID). The graft donor may have given rise to some T cells. For the CDR3, the DNA is TGTGCCAGCAGTCTCTCAGGGAGCACTGAAGCTTTCTTT. Residues: CASSLSGSTEAFF.